This TCR beta chain originates from a study of CD8+ T cells in alopecia areata. RNA extraction and reverse transcription yielded cDNA as sequencing template. The table came from immunoSEQ multiplex PCR; TCRdb's copy has only in-frame clones and leaves some out. The sample lists around 200,000 clones; about 53% were seen once. Treatment indicated: oral pan-JAK inhibitor, 5-10 mg twice daily. Germline V gene data show CDR1 as LGHNA and CDR2 as YSLEER. This CDR3 spans 13 amino acids. V lost 0 bases, J lost 3 bases, and 5 bases lay in between. The rearrangement links TRBV4-3 to TRBJ2-5; D is perhaps TRBD2 (5 bases). The sequenced sample was CD8+ T cells sorted from blood, obtained at week 24, from a patient treated with tofacitinib. This receptor was obtained from a human donor with alopecia areata. The CDR3 coding sequence is TGCGCCAGCAGCCAAGAGAGGGAAGAGACCCAGTACTTC. This encodes CASSQEREETQYF.